The sample holds a few counts of the clone carrying this T cell receptor beta chain. As yet, its antigen is unknown. The time point denotes: after neoadjuvant nivolumab, at surgical resection. Patients had HPV-negative, locally advanced oral cavity squamous cell carcinoma. CDR3 length: 15 residues. The J segment lost 6 bases and the V segment lost 4 bases, leaving 3 bases of the junction unmatched. The V gene's germline CDR1 is MNHEY and CDR2 SMNVEV (reference sequence). The data originate from a study of neoadjuvant anti-PD-1 for oral cavity cancer. Study-wide results and caveats: Each response group had just three patients in TCR analyses.

Six replicates per PBMC sample, mostly from roughly 470 ng of genomic DNA. This table comes from immunoSEQ multiplex PCR, and its TCRdb copy is limited to in-frame clones, with some not included. The sample consists of approximately 15,000 clones, under 85% of them appearing once. The chain has TRBV27 and TRBJ2-2; 12 nucleotides line up with TRBD1. This sequence was found in a person aged 35-79 years with oral cavity squamous cell carcinoma. This specimen consisted of PBMCs, obtained after nivolumab (anti-PD-1) treatment. The CDR3 coding sequence is TGTGCCAGCAGTTCGGGGACAGGGGGCGCCGGGGAGCTGTTTTTT. Its protein is CASSSGTGGAGELFF.